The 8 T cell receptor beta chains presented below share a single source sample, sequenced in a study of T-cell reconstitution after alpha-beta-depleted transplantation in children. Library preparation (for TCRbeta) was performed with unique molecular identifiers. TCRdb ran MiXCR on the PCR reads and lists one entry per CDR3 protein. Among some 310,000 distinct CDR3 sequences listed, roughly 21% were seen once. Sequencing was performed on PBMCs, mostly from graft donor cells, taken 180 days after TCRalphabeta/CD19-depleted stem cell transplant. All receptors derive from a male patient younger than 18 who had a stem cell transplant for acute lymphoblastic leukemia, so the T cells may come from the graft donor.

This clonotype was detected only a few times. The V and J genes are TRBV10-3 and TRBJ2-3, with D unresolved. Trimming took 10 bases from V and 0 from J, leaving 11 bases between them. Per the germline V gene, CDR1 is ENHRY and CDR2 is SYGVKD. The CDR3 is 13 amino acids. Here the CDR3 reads CATQASSTDTQYF. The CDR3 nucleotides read TGTGCCACCCAAGCGAGTAGCACAGATACGCAGTATTTT.

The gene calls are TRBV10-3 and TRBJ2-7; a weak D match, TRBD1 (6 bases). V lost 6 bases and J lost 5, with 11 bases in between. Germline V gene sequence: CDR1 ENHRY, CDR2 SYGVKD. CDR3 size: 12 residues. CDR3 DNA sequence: TGTGCCATCAGCGGGACATCCAACGAGCAGTACTTC. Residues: CAISGTSNEQYF.

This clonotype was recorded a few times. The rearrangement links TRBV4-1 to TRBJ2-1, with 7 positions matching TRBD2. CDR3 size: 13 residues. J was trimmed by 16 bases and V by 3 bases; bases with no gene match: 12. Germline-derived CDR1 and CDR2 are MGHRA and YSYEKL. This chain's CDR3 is CASSQVGLVDRFF. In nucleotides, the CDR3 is TGCGCCAGCAGCCAGGTCGGACTAGTCGACCGTTTCTTC.

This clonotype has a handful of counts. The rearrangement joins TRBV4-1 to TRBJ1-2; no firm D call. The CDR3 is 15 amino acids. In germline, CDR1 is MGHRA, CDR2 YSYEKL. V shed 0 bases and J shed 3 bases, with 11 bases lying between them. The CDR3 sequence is CASSQDPPVDYGYTF. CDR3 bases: TGCGCCAGCAGCCAAGATCCCCCAGTGGACTATGGCTACACCTTC.

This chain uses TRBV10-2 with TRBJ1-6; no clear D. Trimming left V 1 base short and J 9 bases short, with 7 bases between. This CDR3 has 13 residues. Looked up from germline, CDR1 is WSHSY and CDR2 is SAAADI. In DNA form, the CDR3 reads TGCGCCAGCAGTGAGTTGGGGAGTTCACCCCTCCACTTT. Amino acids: CASSELGSSPLHF.

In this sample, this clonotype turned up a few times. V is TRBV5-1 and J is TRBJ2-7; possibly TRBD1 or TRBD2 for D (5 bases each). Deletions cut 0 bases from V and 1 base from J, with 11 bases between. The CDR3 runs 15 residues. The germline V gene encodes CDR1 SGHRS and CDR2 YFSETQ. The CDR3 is CASSLEGTHSYEQYF. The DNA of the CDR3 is TGCGCCAGCAGCTTGGAAGGGACCCATTCCTACGAGCAGTACTTC. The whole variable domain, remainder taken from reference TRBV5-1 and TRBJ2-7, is KAGVTQTPRYLIKTRGQQVTLSCSPISGHRSVSWYQQTPGQGLQFLFEYFSETQRNKGNFPGRFSGRQFSNSRSEMNVSTLELGDSALYLCASSLEGTHSYEQYFGPGTRLTVT.

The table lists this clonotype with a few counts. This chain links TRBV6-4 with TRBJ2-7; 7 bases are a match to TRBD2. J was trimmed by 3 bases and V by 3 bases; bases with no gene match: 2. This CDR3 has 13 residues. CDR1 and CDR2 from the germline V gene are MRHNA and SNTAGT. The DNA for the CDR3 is TGTGCCAGCAGTGAATGGGAGGGCTACGAGCAGTACTTC. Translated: CASSEWEGYEQYF.

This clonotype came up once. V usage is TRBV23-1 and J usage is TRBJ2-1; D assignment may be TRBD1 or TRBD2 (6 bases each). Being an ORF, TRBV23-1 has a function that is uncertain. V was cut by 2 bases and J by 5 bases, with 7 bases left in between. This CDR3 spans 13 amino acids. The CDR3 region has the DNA TGCGCCAGCAGTCAAAGGGGGGACAATGAGCAGTTCTTC. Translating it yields CASSQRGDNEQFF.